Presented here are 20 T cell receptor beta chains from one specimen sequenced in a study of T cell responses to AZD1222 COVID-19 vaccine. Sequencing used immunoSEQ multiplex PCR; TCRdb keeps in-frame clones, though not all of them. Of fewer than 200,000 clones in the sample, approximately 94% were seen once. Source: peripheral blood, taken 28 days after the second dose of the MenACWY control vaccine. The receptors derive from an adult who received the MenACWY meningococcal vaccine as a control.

CDR3 nucleotides: TGTGCCATCAGTCAGAACGTCCCCTACGAGCAGTACTTC. It specifies CAISQNVPYEQYF. This rearrangement joins TRBV10-3 to TRBJ2-7; no definite D call. Germline values: CDR1 ENHRY, CDR2 SYGVKD. The CDR3 loop spans 13 amino acids. The V and J ends lost 5 bases and 2 bases respectively, with 10 bases between them.

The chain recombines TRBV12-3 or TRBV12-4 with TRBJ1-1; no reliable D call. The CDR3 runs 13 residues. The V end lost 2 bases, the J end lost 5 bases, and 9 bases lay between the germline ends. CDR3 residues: CASSLNSRTEAFF. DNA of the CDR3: TGTGCCAGCAGTTTAAACAGTCGGACTGAAGCTTTCTTT.

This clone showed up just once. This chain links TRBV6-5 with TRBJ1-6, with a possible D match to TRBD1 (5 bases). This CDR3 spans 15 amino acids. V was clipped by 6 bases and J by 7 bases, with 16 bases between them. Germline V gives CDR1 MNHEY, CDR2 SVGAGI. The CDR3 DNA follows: TGTGCCAGCAGCAGGGCCCTTCAAGGCAATTCACCCCTCCACTTT. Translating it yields CASSRALQGNSPLHF.

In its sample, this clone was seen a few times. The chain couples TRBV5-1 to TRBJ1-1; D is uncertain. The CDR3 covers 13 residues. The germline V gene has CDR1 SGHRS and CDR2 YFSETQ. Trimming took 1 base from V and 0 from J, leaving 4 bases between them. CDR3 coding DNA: TGCGCCAGCAGCTTGTCAGTGAACACTGAAGCTTTCTTT. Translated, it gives CASSLSVNTEAFF.

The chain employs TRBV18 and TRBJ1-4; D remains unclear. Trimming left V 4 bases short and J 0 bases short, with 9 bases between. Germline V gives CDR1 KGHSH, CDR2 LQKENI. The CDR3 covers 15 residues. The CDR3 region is CASSRQSTTNEKLFF. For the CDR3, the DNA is TGTGCCAGCTCACGCCAGTCTACAACTAATGAAAAACTGTTTTTT.

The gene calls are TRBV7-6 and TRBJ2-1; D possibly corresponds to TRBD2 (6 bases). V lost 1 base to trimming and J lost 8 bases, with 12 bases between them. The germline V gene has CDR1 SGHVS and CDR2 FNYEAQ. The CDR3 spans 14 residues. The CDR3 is CASSLDRWGDEQFF. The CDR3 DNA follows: TGTGCCAGCAGCTTAGATAGATGGGGGGATGAGCAGTTCTTC.

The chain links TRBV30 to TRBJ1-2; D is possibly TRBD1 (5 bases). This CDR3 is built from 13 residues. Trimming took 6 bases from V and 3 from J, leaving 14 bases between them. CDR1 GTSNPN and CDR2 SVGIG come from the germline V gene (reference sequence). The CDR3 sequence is CACPGRWDYGYTF. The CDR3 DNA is TGTGCCTGCCCGGGACGCTGGGACTATGGCTACACCTTC. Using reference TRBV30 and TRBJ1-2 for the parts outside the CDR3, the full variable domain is SQTIHQWPATLVQPVGSPLSLECTVEGTSNPNLYWYRQAAGRGLQLLFYSVGIGQISSEVPQNLSASRPQDRQFILSSKKLLLSDSGFYLCACPGRWDYGYTFGSGTRLTVV.

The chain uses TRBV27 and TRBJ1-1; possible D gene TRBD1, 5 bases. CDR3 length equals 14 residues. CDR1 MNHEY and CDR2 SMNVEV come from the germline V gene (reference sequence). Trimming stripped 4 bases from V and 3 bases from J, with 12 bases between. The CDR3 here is CASSWGTGYTEAFF. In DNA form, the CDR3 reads TGTGCCAGCAGTTGGGGGACGGGGTACACTGAAGCTTTCTTT.

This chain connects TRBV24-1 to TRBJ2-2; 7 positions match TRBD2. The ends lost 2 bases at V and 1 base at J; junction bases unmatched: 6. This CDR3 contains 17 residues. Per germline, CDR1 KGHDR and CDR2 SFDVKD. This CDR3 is CATSDSLAGLNTGELFF. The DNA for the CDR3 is TGTGCCACCAGTGATTCTTTAGCGGGCCTGAACACCGGGGAGCTGTTTTTT.

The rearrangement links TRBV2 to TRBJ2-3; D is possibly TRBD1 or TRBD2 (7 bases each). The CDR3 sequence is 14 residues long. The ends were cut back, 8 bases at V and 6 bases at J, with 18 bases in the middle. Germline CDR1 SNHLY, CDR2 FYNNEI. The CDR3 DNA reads TGTGCCAGCCTCCAGGGGGGGGTCAGGGATACGCAGTATTTT. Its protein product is CASLQGGVRDTQYF.

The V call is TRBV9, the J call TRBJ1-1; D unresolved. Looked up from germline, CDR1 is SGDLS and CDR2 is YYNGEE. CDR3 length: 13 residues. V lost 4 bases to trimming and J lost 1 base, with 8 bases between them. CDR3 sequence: CASSIKPNTEAFF. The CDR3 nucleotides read TGTGCCAGCAGCATAAAGCCGAACACTGAAGCTTTCTTT.

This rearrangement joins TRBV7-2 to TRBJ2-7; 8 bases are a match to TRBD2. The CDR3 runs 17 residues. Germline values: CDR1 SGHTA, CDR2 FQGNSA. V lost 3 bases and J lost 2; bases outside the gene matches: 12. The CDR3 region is CASSFGTGTRQTYEQYF. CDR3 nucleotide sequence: TGTGCCAGCAGCTTCGGTACCGGGACTAGACAAACCTACGAGCAGTACTTC.

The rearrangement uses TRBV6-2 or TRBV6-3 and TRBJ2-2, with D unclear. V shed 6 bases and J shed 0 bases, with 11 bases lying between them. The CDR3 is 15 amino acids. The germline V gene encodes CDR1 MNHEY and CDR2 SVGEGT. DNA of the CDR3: TGTGCCAGCAGCCTCTTTGGACCGAACACCGGGGAGCTGTTTTTT. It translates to CASSLFGPNTGELFF.

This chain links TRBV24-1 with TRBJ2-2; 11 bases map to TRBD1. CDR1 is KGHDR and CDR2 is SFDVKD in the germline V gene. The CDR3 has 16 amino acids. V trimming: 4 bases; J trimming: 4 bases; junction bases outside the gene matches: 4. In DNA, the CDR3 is TGTGCCACCAGTGACTTGGGGACAGGGGGCACCGGGGAGCTGTTTTTT. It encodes CATSDLGTGGTGELFF.

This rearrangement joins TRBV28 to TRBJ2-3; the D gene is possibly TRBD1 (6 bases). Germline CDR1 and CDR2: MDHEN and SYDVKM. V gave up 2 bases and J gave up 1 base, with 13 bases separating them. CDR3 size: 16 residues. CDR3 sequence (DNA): TGTGCCAGCAGTTTAAGTCTGGCAGGGGGCACAGATACGCAGTATTTT. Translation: CASSLSLAGGTDTQYF.

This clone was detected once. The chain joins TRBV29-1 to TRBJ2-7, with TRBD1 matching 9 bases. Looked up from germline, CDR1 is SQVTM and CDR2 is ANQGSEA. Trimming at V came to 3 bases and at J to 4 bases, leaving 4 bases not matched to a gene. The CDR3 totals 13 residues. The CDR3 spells CSVDTGGMYEQYF. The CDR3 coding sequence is TGCAGCGTTGACACAGGGGGCATGTACGAGCAGTACTTC.

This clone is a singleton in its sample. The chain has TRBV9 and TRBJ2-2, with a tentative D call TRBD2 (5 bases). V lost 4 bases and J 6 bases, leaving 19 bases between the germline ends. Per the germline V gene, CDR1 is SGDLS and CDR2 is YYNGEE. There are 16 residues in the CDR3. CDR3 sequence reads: CASSPGRLEVPGELFF. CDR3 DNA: TGTGCCAGCAGCCCGGGCAGACTGGAGGTCCCCGGGGAGCTGTTTTTT.

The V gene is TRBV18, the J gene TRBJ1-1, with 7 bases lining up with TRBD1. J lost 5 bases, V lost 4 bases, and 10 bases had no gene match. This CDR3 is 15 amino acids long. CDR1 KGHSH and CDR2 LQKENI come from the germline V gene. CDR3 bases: TGTGCCAGCTCACTGACAACAGGGGAGGCGACTGAAGCTTTCTTT. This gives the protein CASSLTTGEATEAFF.

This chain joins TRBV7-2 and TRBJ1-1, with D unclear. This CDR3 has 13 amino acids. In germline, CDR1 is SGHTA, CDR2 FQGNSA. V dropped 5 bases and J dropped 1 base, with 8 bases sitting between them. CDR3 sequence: CASSAPSNTEAFF. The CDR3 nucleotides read TGTGCCAGCAGCGCCCCCTCGAACACTGAAGCTTTCTTT. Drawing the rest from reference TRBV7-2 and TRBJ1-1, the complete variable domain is GAGVSQSPSNKVTEKGKDVELRCDPISGHTALYWYRQSLGQGLEFLIYFQGNSAPDKSGLPSDRFSAERTGGSVSTLTIQRTQQEDSAVYLCASSAPSNTEAFFGQGTRLTVV.

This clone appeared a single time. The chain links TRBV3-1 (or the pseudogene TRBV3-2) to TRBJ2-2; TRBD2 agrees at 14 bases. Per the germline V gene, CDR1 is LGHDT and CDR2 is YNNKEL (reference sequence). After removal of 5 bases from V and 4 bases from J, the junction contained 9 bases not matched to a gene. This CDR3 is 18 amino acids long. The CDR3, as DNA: TGTGCCAGCAGCTTTACACTTGGACTAGCGGGAGGCACCGGGGAGCTGTTTTTT. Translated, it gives CASSFTLGLAGGTGELFF.